One and the same sample provided the 17 T cell receptor beta chains below, sequenced in a study of read filtering for tumor transcriptome and immune sequencing. From approximately 430 ng of RNA, a library with molecular barcoded alpha/delta and beta/gamma adaptors was made. Each CDR3 protein gets one entry after TCRdb re-called the reads with MiXCR. The sample contains approximately 20,000 distinct CDR3 sequences, more than 20% of which appear only once. Material: a population of CD138-negative cells sorted from bone marrow. Receptor source: a donor aged 40 or over with multiple myeloma.

A remark on this clonotype: Given a much more abundant clone one base away, this may be a read error. J is TRBJ2-7 and V is TRBV29-1; tentative D call: TRBD2 (5 bases). Per the germline V gene, CDR1 is SQVTM and CDR2 is ANQGSEA. This CDR3 is built from 12 residues. The V gene lost 7 bases and the J gene lost 6 bases, with 16 bases spanning the gap. CDR3 bases: TGCAGCGCCGAACTTTTCAGCGGCGAGCAGTACTTC. Its protein product is CSAELFSGEQYF.

CDR3 sequence (DNA): TGTGCCAGCTCCACGACTCTCGACGAGCAGTACTTC. Translating gives CASSTTLDEQYF. The V and J genes are TRBV12-3 or TRBV12-4 and TRBJ2-7; D gene unclear. Trimming pared 8 bases from V and 5 bases from J, leaving 13 bases between. The CDR3 runs to 12 residues.

This clonotype was counted ten times or more. This chain uses TRBV7-9 with TRBJ1-1, with a tentative D call TRBD1 (6 bases). Trimming removed 5 bases at V and 1 base at J, with 8 bases between. The CDR3 sequence is 13 residues long. Germline V gene lookup returns CDR1 SEHNR and CDR2 FQNEAQ (reference sequence). Here the CDR3 DNA reads TGTGCCAGCAGCCGGACAGAGAACACTGAAGCTTTCTTT. This translates into CASSRTENTEAFF. The full variable domain, completed using reference TRBV7-9 and TRBJ1-1, is DTGVSQNPRHKITKRGQNVTFRCDPISEHNRLYWYRQTLGQGPEFLTYFQNEAQLEKSRLLSDRFSAERPKGSFSTLEIQRTEQGDSAMYLCASSRTENTEAFFGQGTRLTVV.

This clonotype was seen a few times. The genes are TRBV14 and TRBJ2-1, with D possibly being TRBD1 or TRBD2 (5 bases each). The CDR3 sequence is 14 residues long. Trimming cost V 1 base and J 9 bases, with 13 bases left between them. From germline, CDR1 is SGHDN and CDR2 FVKESK. DNA for the CDR3: TGTGCCAGCAGCCAAGGGGACGGATTAGGTGAGCAGTTCTTC. Translating gives CASSQGDGLGEQFF.

This clonotype has a single count. V is TRBV29-1 and J is TRBJ2-1; D is uncertain. The CDR3 is 14 residues long. Germline values: CDR1 SQVTM, CDR2 ANQGSEA. Trimming pared 6 bases from V and 8 bases from J, leaving 20 bases between. The CDR3 sequence is CSVSGTSSPHEQFF. Here the CDR3 DNA reads TGCAGCGTCTCCGGTACATCTTCACCCCATGAGCAGTTCTTC.

This chain connects TRBV7-9 to TRBJ2-5, with TRBD2 identical over 15 bases. Per germline, CDR1 SEHNR and CDR2 FQNEAQ (reference sequence). The CDR3 contains 17 residues. The trim removed 5 bases at V and 5 bases at J, leaving 9 bases unmatched. The CDR3 spells CASSPRTSGRAWETQYF. The CDR3, as DNA: TGTGCCAGCAGCCCCCGGACTAGCGGGAGGGCCTGGGAGACCCAGTACTTC.

Only a few counts were recorded for this clonotype. The chain has TRBV28 and TRBJ1-1; D is possibly TRBD1 (6 bases). CDR3 length: 16 residues. Germline assignment: CDR1 MDHEN and CDR2 SYDVKM. V shed 5 bases and J shed 3 bases, with 19 bases lying between them. The DNA for the CDR3 is TGTGCCAGCAGTCTCCGTATCCGAAGGGGGGACACTGAAGCTTTCTTT. Translated, it gives CASSLRIRRGDTEAFF.

This clonotype was detected ten times or more. The junction shows a germline mismatch at one end, possibly a read error. This chain joins TRBV28 and TRBJ1-6; D remains unclear. This CDR3 has 12 amino acids. The V gene's germline CDR1 is MDHEN and CDR2 SYDVKM. In DNA, the CDR3 is TGTGCCACCAGTTGGGGTAATTCACCCCTCCACTTT. Its translation: CATSWGNSPLHF.

This clonotype ranks as medium-sized (0.01 to 0.1%). One end of the junction is discordant with germline, which a read error may explain. This chain joins TRBV12-3 or TRBV12-4 and TRBJ1-5, with 9 bases lining up with TRBD1. The CDR3 is made up of 14 amino acids. CDR3 DNA: TGTGCCAGCAGCAGAACAGGGGGCAACCAGCCCCAGCATTTT. Protein sequence: CASSRTGGNQPQHF.

This clonotype is medium-sized (0.01 to 0.1%) by share. The DNA for the CDR3 is TGTGCCAGTAGCCTACTAGCGGGGTACAATGAGCAGTTCTTC. Translation: CASSLLAGYNEQFF. The rearrangement uses TRBV19 and TRBJ2-1; TRBD2 aligns across 10 bases. The CDR3 loop spans 14 amino acids. The V gene end was trimmed by 6 bases and the J gene end by 4 bases; junction bases not matched to a gene: 3. The germline V gene has CDR1 LNHDA and CDR2 SQIVND (reference sequence).

Of note for this clonotype: The junction and the germline gene differ at one end; a read error may be behind it. The chain has TRBV10-1 and TRBJ2-1; D gene ambiguous. This CDR3 region has 11 residues. Germline values: CDR1 WNHNN, CDR2 SYGVQD (reference sequence). DNA for the CDR3: TGCGCCGGCAGCGTTGAGAATGAGCAGTTCTTC. Its protein product is CAGSVENEQFF.

By frequency in the sample, this clonotype is medium-sized. This chain connects TRBV7-9 to TRBJ2-7; D could derive from TRBD1 or TRBD2 (6 bases each). From germline, CDR1 is SEHNR and CDR2 FQNEAQ (reference sequence). V dropped 0 bases and J dropped 2 bases, with 11 bases sitting between them. The CDR3 is made up of 15 amino acids. The CDR3, as DNA: TGTGCCAGCAGCTTAGCGGGGGGCGCTACCTACGAGCAGTACTTC. This encodes CASSLAGGATYEQYF.

This clonotype was picked up many times. This chain joins TRBV7-2 and TRBJ2-1; 9 bases map to TRBD1. CDR1 and CDR2 from the germline V gene are SGHTA and FQGNSA. With 5 bases clipped from V and 1 base from J, the junction kept 3 bases outside the gene matches. This CDR3 comprises 15 residues. The CDR3 spells CASSPGQGSYNEQFF. The CDR3 DNA is TGTGCCAGCAGCCCGGGACAGGGTTCCTACAATGAGCAGTTCTTC.

This clonotype was counted at least ten times. The CDR3 sequence: CSVPLAPQETQYF. CDR3 nucleotide sequence: TGCAGCGTTCCCCTAGCGCCACAAGAGACCCAGTACTTC. The genes are TRBV29-1 and TRBJ2-5; possible D gene TRBD2, 6 bases. This CDR3 has 13 amino acids. Trimming removed 5 bases at V and 2 bases at J, with 12 bases between. CDR1 and CDR2 (germline): SQVTM, ANQGSEA.

There are many counts of this clonotype. The chain joins TRBV7-6 to TRBJ2-7, with a possible D match to TRBD2 (5 bases). Germline CDR1 SGHVS, CDR2 FNYEAQ. The ends were cut back, 0 bases at V and 6 bases at J, with 6 bases in the middle. The CDR3 is 12 amino acids. The CDR3 DNA reads TGTGCCAGCAGCTTAGCCGGAGGCGAGCAGTACTTC. The encoded protein is CASSLAGGEQYF.

The chain couples TRBV20-1 to TRBJ2-3, with D maybe TRBD2 (6 bases). The length of the CDR3 is 12 residues. The V and J ends lost 2 bases and 5 bases respectively, with 8 bases between them. From germline, CDR1 is DFQATT and CDR2 SNEGSKA (reference sequence). CDR3 in DNA: TGCAGTGCTAGATTGCGGGGAGATACGCAGTATTTT. Translation: CSARLRGDTQYF.

Regarding this clonotype: Being one base from a much bigger clone, this may be a read error. The chain carries TRBV4-3 and TRBJ1-6; maybe TRBD1 (5 bases). The CDR3 sequence is 16 residues long. The V gene's germline CDR1 is LGHNA and CDR2 YSLEER. In DNA form, the CDR3 reads TGCGCCAGCAGCGAAGGGGATAGTCTCTATAATTCACCCTTCCACTTT. Translating it yields CASSEGDSLYNSPFHF.